The 8 T cell receptor beta chains reported below all come from one sample, sequenced in a study of CD8 T cells in ankylosing spondylitis. General study points: Ankylosing spondylitis blood seemed to carry a telltale TCR beta motif made of eight highly homologous variants.

No cognate antigen is known for these TCRs. One entry per CDR3 protein, called by TCRdb with MiXCR from the 5' RACE reads. The sample has over 700,000 distinct CDR3 sequences, 15% to 20% seen once; the top ten hold over 15%. The sequencing sample was made of blood, either unsorted or a sorted T cell fraction (not recorded which). Every receptor here comes from a male donor with ankylosing spondylitis.

This chain connects TRBV6-1 to TRBJ1-1, with D unclear. The CDR3 is 15 residues long. V shed 5 bases and J shed 2 bases, with 15 bases lying between them. Per germline, CDR1 MNHNS and CDR2 SASEGT. CDR3 coding DNA: TGTGCCAGCAGTCGACGGACGGAGGGCAACACTGAAGCTTTCTTT. Translating it yields CASSRRTEGNTEAFF.

The chain couples TRBV27 to TRBJ1-2; D is possibly TRBD1 (5 bases). The CDR3 covers 15 residues. Germline V gene sequence: CDR1 MNHEY, CDR2 SMNVEV (reference sequence). V was clipped by 7 bases and J by 6 bases, with 21 bases between them. CDR3 DNA sequence: TGTGCCAGCACCAAAGGGGTAGGAGAACTGGATGGCTACACCTTC. The encoded protein is CASTKGVGELDGYTF.

This clonotype showed up just a few times. The CDR3 region has the DNA TGTGCCAGCAGCCAAGTTCGGGGGGCGGCCGGCTACACCTTC. Protein: CASSQVRGAAGYTF. This chain links TRBV3-1 with TRBJ1-2; perhaps TRBD1 as D (6 bases). The V and J ends lost 1 base and 8 bases respectively, with 14 bases between them. The CDR3 loop spans 14 amino acids. From germline, CDR1 is LGHDT and CDR2 YNNKEL (reference sequence).

This clonotype was seen a handful of times. The genes are TRBV12-3 or TRBV12-4 and TRBJ2-7, with D maybe TRBD2 (5 bases). Trimming removed 3 bases from V and 5 bases from J, with 14 bases in between. This CDR3 comprises 14 residues. In DNA form, the CDR3 reads TGTGCCAGCAGTTTCGGGGAAGCTTCAAACGAGCAGTACTTC. This gives the protein CASSFGEASNEQYF.

The table lists this clonotype with a few counts. The chain links TRBV20-1 to TRBJ1-2; 7 positions match TRBD1. V lost 8 bases, J lost 0 bases, and 6 bases stayed unmatched. This CDR3 is built from 13 residues. Germline lookup yields CDR1 DFQATT and CDR2 SNEGSKA (reference sequence). CDR3 loop: CSSTGETNYGYTF. CDR3 in DNA: TGCAGTTCAACAGGGGAGACTAACTATGGCTACACCTTC.

The genes are TRBV6-5 and TRBJ2-7, with TRBD2 matching over 9 bases. Germline lookup yields CDR1 MNHEY and CDR2 SVGAGI. This CDR3 is 16 amino acids long. V lost 2 bases and J lost 2; bases outside the gene matches: 7. This chain's CDR3 is CASSYGLGGGAYEQYF. In DNA, the CDR3 is TGTGCCAGCAGTTACGGGCTTGGCGGGGGGGCCTACGAGCAGTACTTC.

This clonotype has only a few counts. The chain carries TRBV10-2 and TRBJ1-1, with 8 bases matching TRBD1. CDR1 is WSHSY, CDR2 SAAADI, per germline. Unmatched junction bases numbered 4, after V lost 6 bases and J lost 1 base. The CDR3 sequence is 14 residues long. This chain's CDR3 is CASREGQANTEAFF. The CDR3 nucleotides are TGCGCCAGCAGGGAGGGACAGGCGAACACTGAAGCTTTCTTT.

This clonotype was counted between two and nine times. CDR3 sequence: CASTSPRVEEGNFYNEQFF. The CDR3 region has the DNA TGTGCCAGCACCTCCCCCCGGGTTGAAGAGGGGAATTTCTACAATGAGCAGTTCTTC. V is TRBV12-3 or TRBV12-4 and J is TRBJ2-1; either TRBD1 or TRBD2 may supply D (5 bases each). The V gene lost 7 bases and the J gene lost 3 bases, with 28 bases spanning the gap. This CDR3 region has 19 residues.